This entry concerns a single T cell receptor beta chain. The target antigen is unknown. The sample is drawn from a study of OX40 agonist ivuxolimab in advanced cancers. Overall study: The patients' treatment was ivuxolimab, an agonistic anti-OX40 (CD134) antibody. Findings of the study overall: Those patients achieving a partial response at 0.1-3.0 mg/kg showed among the lowest clonal expansion. Among expanded peripheral T cells, antigen specificity went undetermined.

The data were produced by immunoSEQ multiplex PCR, yet TCRdb's version contains in-frame clones alone and is incomplete. Of roughly 90,000 clones in the sample, about 90% are singletons; the top ten hold about 9%. The receptor was derived from an adult with an advanced solid tumor such as melanoma, head and neck, liver or kidney cancer. The sequencing here drew on CD4+ or CD8+ T cells sorted from blood, taken in a trial of the OX40 agonist ivuxolimab.

CDR3 protein: CASSVGWSNEQFF. The CDR3, as DNA: TGTGCCAGCAGCGTAGGTTGGAGCAATGAGCAGTTCTTC. The chain links TRBV9 to TRBJ2-1; D not resolved. The V gene lost 0 bases and the J gene lost 6 bases, with 7 bases spanning the gap. In germline, CDR1 is SGDLS, CDR2 YYNGEE. This CDR3 has 13 amino acids.